The clone carrying this T cell receptor beta chain has only one observation. Its antigen remains unidentified. V dropped 4 bases and J dropped 8 bases, with 11 bases sitting between them. The CDR3 contains 12 residues. From germline, CDR1 is SEHNR and CDR2 FQNEAQ (reference sequence). Repertoires were generated with immunoSEQ multiplex PCR, while TCRdb's copy carries only in-frame clones and drops some. This sample carries 110,000 or so clones, 85% to 95% of them seen once, and the ten largest clones take more than 3%. This entry is derived from a study of brain T cells in children with intractable seizures. Study-wide points: Patients' HCMV serostatus was unknown; virus specificity rests on CDR3 similarity alone. Pre-surgery blood may have been undersampled, hiding some clones.

Sequencing was limited to surgery cases with top T cell transcript signatures in brain tissue. Pre-surgery treatment included at least one anti-epileptic drug. The source was peripheral blood, collected at surgery. The clonotype originates from a boy under three years old with hemimegalencephaly and intractable seizures. The chain links TRBV7-9 to TRBJ1-2; possibly TRBD1 for D (6 bases). The DNA for the CDR3 is TGTGCCAGCAGCTCAACAGGGTTAGGCTACACCTTC. Amino acids: CASSSTGLGYTF.